The entry below describes one TCR beta chain. Its antigen is currently unknown. These data are taken from a study of identical twins. Points from the study as a whole: Low generation-probability sequences were in excess among twin-shared out-of-frame alpha sequences.

V was clipped by 5 bases and J by 4 bases; unmatched bases: 4. Germline V gene data show CDR1 as SGHTA and CDR2 as FQGNSA. The CDR3 runs 15 residues. TCRdb fed the 5' RACE reads into MiXCR, producing one record per CDR3 protein. This table has fewer than 650,000 distinct CDR3 sequences, nearly 10% appearing once. This sample was also put to use in a study of yellow fever vaccine responses in identical twins. As reported in that work: Vaccine T cell responses of twins reportedly seemed partly convergent and partly personalized.

Sample: PBMCs. The TCR originated in a woman between 18 and 30 years old in good health. V gene TRBV7-2 combines with J gene TRBJ2-1, with 11 bases identical to TRBD2. The CDR3 region has the DNA TGTGCCAGCAGCCGGGGACTAGCGGATTACAATGAGCAGTTCTTC. The encoded protein is CASSRGLADYNEQFF. The whole variable domain, filled in from reference TRBV7-2 and TRBJ2-1, reads GAGVSQSPSNKVTEKGKDVELRCDPISGHTALYWYRQSLGQGLEFLIYFQGNSAPDKSGLPSDRFSAERTGGSVSTLTIQRTQQEDSAVYLCASSRGLADYNEQFFGPGTRLTVL.